This T cell receptor (beta chain) was recorded in a study of blood T cell repertoires in COVID-19. Repertoires were generated with immunoSEQ multiplex PCR, while TCRdb's copy carries only in-frame clones and drops some. The sample lists approximately 260,000 clones, 70% to 90% occurring once. The CDR3 spans 15 residues, counting both ends. In germline, CDR1 is MNHEY, CDR2 SVGEGT. The count of this clone is one. Because the CDR3's place on the DNA is in doubt, the DNA is left out and the CDR3 is given as listed by TCRdb. The source is a man younger than 35 with active or convalescent COVID-19. The chain recombines TRBV6-2 or TRBV6-3 with TRBJ1-2. Material for sequencing was peripheral blood. The CDR3 loop is CASSTSGGGHYGYTF.